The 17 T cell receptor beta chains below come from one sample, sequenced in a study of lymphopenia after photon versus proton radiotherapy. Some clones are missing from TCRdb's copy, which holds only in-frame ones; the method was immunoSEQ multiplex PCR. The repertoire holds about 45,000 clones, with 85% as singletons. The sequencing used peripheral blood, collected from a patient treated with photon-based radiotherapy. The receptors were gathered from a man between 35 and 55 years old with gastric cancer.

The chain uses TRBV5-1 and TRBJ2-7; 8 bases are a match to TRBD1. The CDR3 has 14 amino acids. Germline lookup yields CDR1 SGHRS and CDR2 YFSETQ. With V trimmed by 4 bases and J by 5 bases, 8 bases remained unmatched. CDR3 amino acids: CASSPGTGGDEQYF. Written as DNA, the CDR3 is TGCGCCAGCAGCCCCGGGACAGGAGGGGACGAGCAGTACTTC.

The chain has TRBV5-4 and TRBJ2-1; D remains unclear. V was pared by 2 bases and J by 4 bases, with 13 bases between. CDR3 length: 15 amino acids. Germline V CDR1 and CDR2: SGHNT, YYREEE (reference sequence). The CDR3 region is CASSFEGSPYNEQFF. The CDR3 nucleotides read TGTGCCAGCAGCTTTGAAGGTTCCCCTTACAATGAGCAGTTCTTC. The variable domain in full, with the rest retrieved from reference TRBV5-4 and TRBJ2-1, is ETGVTQSPTHLIKTRGQQVTLRCSSQSGHNTVSWYQQALGQGPQFIFQYYREEENGRGNFPPRFSGLQFPNYSSELNVNALELDDSALYLCASSFEGSPYNEQFFGPGTRLTVL.

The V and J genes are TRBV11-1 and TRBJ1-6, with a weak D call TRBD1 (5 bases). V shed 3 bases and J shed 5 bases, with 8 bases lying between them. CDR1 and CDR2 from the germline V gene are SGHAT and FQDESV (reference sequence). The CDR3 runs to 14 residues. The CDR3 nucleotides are TGTGCCAGCAGCTTCGTCAGGGATAATTCACCCCTCCACTTT. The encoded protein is CASSFVRDNSPLHF.

The CDR3 here is CASSTREGHYEQYF. In DNA, the CDR3 is TGTGCCAGCAGCACTCGGGAGGGGCACTACGAGCAGTACTTC. The chain recombines TRBV7-8 with TRBJ2-7; 8 bases map to TRBD2. J lost 3 bases, V lost 5 bases, and 6 bases had no gene match. Germline V gene data show CDR1 as SGHVS and CDR2 as FQNEAQ. The CDR3 contains 14 residues.

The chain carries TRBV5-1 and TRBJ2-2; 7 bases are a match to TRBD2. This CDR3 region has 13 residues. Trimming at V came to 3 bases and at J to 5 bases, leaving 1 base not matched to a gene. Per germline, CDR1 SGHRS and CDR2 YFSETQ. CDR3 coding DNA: TGCGCCAGCAGCTCGGGACTAACCGGGGAGCTGTTTTTT. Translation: CASSSGLTGELFF.

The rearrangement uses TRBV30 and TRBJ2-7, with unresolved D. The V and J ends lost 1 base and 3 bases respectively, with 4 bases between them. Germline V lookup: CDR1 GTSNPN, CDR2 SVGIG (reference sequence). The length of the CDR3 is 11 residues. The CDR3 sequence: CAWSANYEQYF. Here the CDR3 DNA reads TGTGCCTGGAGTGCGAACTACGAGCAGTACTTC.

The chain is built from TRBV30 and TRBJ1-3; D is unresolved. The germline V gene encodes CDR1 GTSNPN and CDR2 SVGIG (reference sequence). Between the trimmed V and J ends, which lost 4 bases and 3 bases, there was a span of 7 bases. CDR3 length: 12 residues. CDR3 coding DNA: TGTGCCTGGAAGGCAGTTGGAAACACCATATATTTT. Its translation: CAWKAVGNTIYF.

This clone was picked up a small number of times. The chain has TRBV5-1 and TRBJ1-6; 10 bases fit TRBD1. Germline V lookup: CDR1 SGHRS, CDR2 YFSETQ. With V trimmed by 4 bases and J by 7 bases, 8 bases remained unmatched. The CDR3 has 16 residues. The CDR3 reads CASSLGQGSFNSPLHF. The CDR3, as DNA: TGCGCCAGCAGCCTGGGACAGGGGTCCTTCAATTCACCCCTCCACTTT.

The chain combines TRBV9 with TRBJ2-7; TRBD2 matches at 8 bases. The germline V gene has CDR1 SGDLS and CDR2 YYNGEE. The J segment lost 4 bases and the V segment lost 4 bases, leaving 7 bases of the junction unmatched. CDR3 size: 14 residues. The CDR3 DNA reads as TGTGCCAGCAGCCCCCGGGGGGGTGGTTACGAGCAGTACTTC. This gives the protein CASSPRGGGYEQYF.

CDR3 residues: CASSRGQGVSQPQHF. CDR3 coding DNA: TGTGCCAGCAGCCGGGGACAGGGGGTGAGTCAGCCCCAGCATTTT. V usage is TRBV7-2 and J usage is TRBJ1-5, with 11 nucleotides matching TRBD1. The CDR3 spans 15 residues. Losses at the gene ends were 5 bases for V and 6 bases for J; bases not matched to a gene: 6. CDR1 is SGHTA, CDR2 FQGNSA, per germline.

The CDR3 sequence: CASSLAPGGNQETQYF. CDR3 nucleotides: TGTGCCAGCAGCTTAGCTCCAGGGGGCAACCAAGAGACCCAGTACTTC. The chain employs TRBV7-7 and TRBJ2-5; the match to TRBD1 covers 8 bases. Trimming removed 0 bases from V and 0 bases from J; junction bases left unmatched: 3. From germline, CDR1 is SSHAT and CDR2 FNYEAQ (reference sequence). This CDR3 region has 16 residues.

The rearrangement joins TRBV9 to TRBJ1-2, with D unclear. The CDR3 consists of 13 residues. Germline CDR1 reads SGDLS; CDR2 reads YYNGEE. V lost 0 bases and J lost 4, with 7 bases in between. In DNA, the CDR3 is TGTGCCAGCAGCGTAGGGCTGGGCTATGGCTACACCTTC. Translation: CASSVGLGYGYTF.

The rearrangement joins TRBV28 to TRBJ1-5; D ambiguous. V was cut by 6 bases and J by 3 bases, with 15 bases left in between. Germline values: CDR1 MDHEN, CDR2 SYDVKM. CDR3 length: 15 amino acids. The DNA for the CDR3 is TGTGCCAGCAGACCGACACGAACCACCAATCAGCCCCAGCATTTT. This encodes CASRPTRTTNQPQHF.

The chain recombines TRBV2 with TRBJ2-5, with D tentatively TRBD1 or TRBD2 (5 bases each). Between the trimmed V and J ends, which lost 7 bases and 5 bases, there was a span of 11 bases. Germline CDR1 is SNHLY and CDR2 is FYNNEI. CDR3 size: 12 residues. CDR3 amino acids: CASNGWGETQYF. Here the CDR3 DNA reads TGTGCCAGCAATGGCTGGGGGGAGACCCAGTACTTC.

Here the CDR3 reads CASSARPTYNSPLHF. For the CDR3, the DNA is TGTGCCAGCAGTGCAAGGCCCACTTATAATTCACCCCTCCACTTT. V usage is TRBV6-1 and J usage is TRBJ1-6; no reliable D call. The length of the CDR3 is 15 residues. V lost 4 bases to trimming and J lost 4 bases, with 11 bases between them. CDR1 is MNHNS and CDR2 is SASEGT in the germline V gene.

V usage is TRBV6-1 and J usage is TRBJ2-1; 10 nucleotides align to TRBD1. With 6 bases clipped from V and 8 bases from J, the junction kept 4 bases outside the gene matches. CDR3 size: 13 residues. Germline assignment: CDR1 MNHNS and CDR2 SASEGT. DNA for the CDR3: TGTGCCAGCAGGGGGGACAGGGGATATGAGCAGTTCTTC. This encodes CASRGDRGYEQFF.

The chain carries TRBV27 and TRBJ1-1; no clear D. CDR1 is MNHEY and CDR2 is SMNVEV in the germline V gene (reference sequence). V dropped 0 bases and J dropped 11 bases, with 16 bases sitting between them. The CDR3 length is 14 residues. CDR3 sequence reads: CASSLSGIRSGAFF. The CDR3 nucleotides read TGTGCCAGCAGTTTATCAGGAATACGGAGCGGGGCTTTCTTT.